This TCR beta chain was recorded in a study of blood T cell repertoires in COVID-19. The CDR3 consists of 14 residues. V shed 5 bases and J 4 bases; nucleotides not matched to a gene: 4. Germline-derived CDR1 and CDR2 are MDHEN and SYDVKM. This clone has more than one count but fewer than ten. Assay used: immunoSEQ multiplex PCR; TCRdb lists only in-frame clones, some missing. Of some 320,000 clones in the sample, about 91% were seen once. The TCR sequence derives from a woman in her twenties or thirties who had recovered from COVID-19. The chain couples TRBV28 to TRBJ1-2, with 10 bases fitting TRBD1. Sample: peripheral blood. CDR3 residues: CASSPGTGVYGYTF. The CDR3 nucleotides are TGTGCCAGCAGTCCCGGGACAGGGGTCTATGGCTACACCTTC.